This TCR beta chain was sequenced in a study of blood T cell repertoires in COVID-19. Germline CDR1 SGHTA, CDR2 FQGTGA. Trimming took 5 bases from V and 9 from J; bases not matched to a gene: 8. CDR3 size: 15 residues. In the original processing: Estimation of nucleated cell counts was performed using reference gene primer amplification. Produced via immunoSEQ multiplex PCR; TCRdb's table is partial and in-frame only. For V, J and clone size, that table is used; D and trimming come from the DNA. Counted here are about 670,000 clones, around 89% occurring once; the ten biggest clones make up roughly 0.25%.

The sequence was obtained from a woman between 18 and 29 years old with acute or convalescent COVID-19. V gene TRBV7-3 combines with J gene TRBJ2-1; 12 nucleotides align to TRBD2. The specimen was peripheral blood. The CDR3 reads CASSPSGGASIEQFF. The DNA of the CDR3 is TGTGCCAGCAGCCCTAGCGGGGGGGCCTCCATTGAGCAGTTCTTC.